This T cell receptor beta chain emerged from a study of CD8 T cells in Susac syndrome (dated by TCRdb to about 2019). At the level of the whole study: Repertoire sequencing was used to test whether CD8+ T cell activation and differentiation in Susac syndrome was antigen driven. The study compared CD8+ T cell repertoire clonality among about a dozen healthy donors, about 14 Susac syndrome patients and some 16 multiple sclerosis patients.

In regard to this clonotype: Its recognized antigen is unknown. No much larger clonotype is one base removed from it; base qualities were not supplied.

Findings and caveats that apply to the study as a whole: The study acknowledged that relatively few individuals were included in the TCR sequencing and HLA analysis.

RNA was extracted with the RNeasy kit and roughly 0.45 to 1 ug was reverse transcribed using random hexamers. The immunoSEQ multiplex PCR assay, covering 54 Vbeta and 13 Jbeta segments, was used to amplify TCR beta CDR3 regions. PCR amplification bias was corrected using a synthetic template baseline for primer optimization and computational correction. In the source study's methods: Reads were annotated to V, D and J genes per IMGT and analyzed with immunoSEQ Analyzer, keeping only productive sequences. To calculate clonality, Shannon entropy was normalized by log2 of the number of productive unique sequences and then subtracted from one. For each patient and control, public and private clones were evaluated among the 100 most prevalent clones. Susac-specific clones were defined as absent from healthy and MS cohorts, about 1,000 published viral clones and other ImmuneACCESS disease sequences. In-frame beta chains were kept once TCRdb had trimmed the public reads at Q25 with fastp and called clones with MiXCR. Every CDR3 protein is listed once, alongside the most common genes and DNA of its rows. Clone size and V and J calls follow TCRdb, not the original study. Present in this sample are just over 150,000 distinct CDR3 sequences, roughly 94% of which were seen just once. Over 0.2% of the sample is in the top ten clones.

Peripheral blood CD8+ and CD4+ T cells from healthy donors, Susac syndrome patients and multiple sclerosis patients were profiled by high-throughput TCR beta sequencing. The multiple sclerosis controls were treatment-naive patients whose relapsing-remitting disease, either stable or active, fulfilled the revised McDonald criteria. CD8+ TEMRA cells were enriched by FACS, while bulk CD8+ and CD4+ T cells were purified by magnetic negative isolation. Blood was drawn into EDTA tubes, processed within 24 hours, and PBMCs were isolated by density gradient centrifugation. PBMCs intended for TCR sequencing were cryopreserved in liquid nitrogen and thawed later in a water bath at 37 degrees C. A purity of at least 90% was achieved for sorted or isolated CD4+, CD8+ and CD8+ TEMRA cells. The source is a human donor with multiple sclerosis. What was sequenced was CD8+ T cells from PBMCs.

The DNA sequence follows: TGTGCCAGCACTAGGAATCCCGGGGAGCTGTTTTTT. It specifies CASTRNPGELFF. The sequence links TRBV28 to TRBJ2-2; the D gene is not confidently resolved. There are 12 amino acids in the CDR3, from cysteine to phenylalanine inclusive. Of the read, only the CDR3 DNA is kept; its 36 bases are in frame from base 1. V sheds 7 bases and J sheds 6 bases, leaving 9 bases between their ends. In the germline V gene, CDR1 corresponds to MDHEN and CDR2 to SYDVKM.